The next 30 T cell receptor beta chains were all read from a single sample in a study of blood T cell repertoires in COVID-19. Libraries were prepared by immunoSEQ multiplex PCR; TCRdb keeps only in-frame clonotypes and omits some of them. The top ten clones hold roughly 8% of a sample with roughly 300,000 clones, approximately 87% of them seen once. The material sequenced was peripheral blood. All receptors derive from a woman aged 45 to 65 who had recovered from COVID-19.

The V call is TRBV30, the J call TRBJ1-3; the D is unclear. Germline V gene sequence: CDR1 GTSNPN, CDR2 SVGIG (reference sequence). The V and J ends lost 0 bases and 0 bases respectively, with 6 bases between them. The CDR3 extends over 14 amino acids. The CDR3 nucleotides are TGTGCCTGGAGTGTATCTCTCTCTGGAAACACCATATATTTT. This gives the protein CAWSVSLSGNTIYF.

The rearrangement joins TRBV19 to TRBJ1-5; D uncertain. Germline V gene sequence: CDR1 LNHDA, CDR2 SQIVND (reference sequence). The germline V and J ends were trimmed by 3 bases and 4 bases, with 19 bases remaining between them. The CDR3 consists of 17 residues. The CDR3 DNA is TGTGCCAGTAGTATCTTCGGCGCTGGAGCGGGTAATCAGCCCCAGCATTTT. It codes for CASSIFGAGAGNQPQHF.

The rearrangement uses TRBV6-5 and TRBJ2-7; D remains unclear. The CDR3 loop spans 11 amino acids. CDR1 and CDR2 from the germline V gene are MNHEY and SVGAGI. V lost 10 bases and J lost 4, with 11 bases in between. The CDR3 is CATSRLYEQYF. The CDR3 DNA follows: TGTGCCACCTCGCGACTGTACGAGCAGTACTTC.

This clone was counted once. The rearrangement joins TRBV10-3 to TRBJ2-5; 11 bases fit TRBD2. CDR1 ENHRY and CDR2 SYGVKD come from the germline V gene. V gave up 8 bases and J gave up 4 bases; unmatched junction bases: 9. The CDR3 runs to 15 residues. The CDR3 DNA reads as TGTGCCATCTCTCTAGCGGGGGGTTCCGGAGAGACCCAGTACTTC. Amino acids: CAISLAGGSGETQYF.

The rearrangement joins TRBV19 to TRBJ2-3, with D possibly TRBD2 on 6 matching bases. This CDR3 contains 13 residues. CDR1 is LNHDA and CDR2 is SQIVND in the germline V gene (reference sequence). Trimming shortened V by 8 bases and J by 4 bases, and 13 bases separated the two germline ends. CDR3 sequence reads: CASAEGAADTQYF. The CDR3 DNA sequence: TGTGCCAGTGCGGAGGGAGCGGCAGATACGCAGTATTTT. Complete variable domain (other parts from reference TRBV19 and TRBJ2-3): DGGITQSPKYLFRKEGQNVTLSCEQNLNHDAMYWYRQDPGQGLRLIYYSQIVNDFQKGDIAEGYSVSREKKESFPLTVTSAQKNPTAFYLCASAEGAADTQYFGPGTRLTVL.

The chain couples TRBV2 to TRBJ2-5; perhaps TRBD1 as D (6 bases). The CDR3 contains 15 residues. V lost 10 bases and J lost 3, with 21 bases in between. Looked up from germline, CDR1 is SNHLY and CDR2 is FYNNEI. CDR3 in amino acids: CANSAGTTNEETQYF. The CDR3 DNA sequence: TGTGCCAACTCGGCCGGGACAACGAACGAAGAGACCCAGTACTTC.

The rearrangement uses TRBV7-8 and TRBJ2-5, with 9 bases matching TRBD2. Germline V CDR1 and CDR2: SGHVS, FQNEAQ. The CDR3 has 16 residues. Unmatched junction bases numbered 7, after V lost 1 base and J lost 4 bases. CDR3 in amino acids: CASSLGKREDRETQYF. CDR3 nucleotides: TGTGCCAGCAGCTTAGGCAAGCGGGAGGACAGAGAGACCCAGTACTTC. Together with reference TRBV7-8 and TRBJ2-5, the CDR3 gives the full variable domain: GAGVSQSPRYKVAKRGQDVALRCDPISGHVSLFWYQQALGQGPEFLTYFQNEAQLDKSGLPSDRFFAERPEGSVSTLKIQRTQQEDSAVYLCASSLGKREDRETQYFGPGTRLLVL.

V gene TRBV11-3 combines with J gene TRBJ2-3; 8 positions match TRBD2. The CDR3 runs 14 residues. Trimming removed 2 bases from V and 6 bases from J; junction bases left unmatched: 4. Germline CDR1 reads SGHNT; CDR2 reads YENEEA. CDR3 in amino acids: CASSLLRGGDTQYF. The CDR3 bases are TGTGCCAGCAGCTTATTACGGGGGGGCGATACGCAGTATTTT.

The V gene is TRBV2, the J gene TRBJ1-4; D is ambiguous. The V end lost 8 bases, the J end lost 4 bases, and 11 bases lay between the germline ends. The germline V gene has CDR1 SNHLY and CDR2 FYNNEI. The length of the CDR3 is 13 residues. CDR3 nucleotides: TGTGCCAGCGGCACGGGTCGTAATGAAAAACTGTTTTTT. Amino acids: CASGTGRNEKLFF. The variable domain in full, with the rest retrieved from reference TRBV2 and TRBJ1-4, is EPEVTQTPSHQVTQMGQEVILRCVPISNHLYFYWYRQILGQKVEFLVSFYNNEISEKSEIFDDQFSVERPDGSNFTLKIRSTKLEDSAMYFCASGTGRNEKLFFGSGTQLSVL.

The V call is TRBV19, the J call TRBJ1-5; D is perhaps TRBD1 (5 bases). The germline V gene encodes CDR1 LNHDA and CDR2 SQIVND (reference sequence). The CDR3 extends over 12 amino acids. With 9 bases removed from V and 6 bases from J, the gap between germline ends came to 12 bases. CDR3 bases: TGTGCCAGCAGGGAGGCAGGTCAGCCCCAGCATTTT. It specifies CASREAGQPQHF.

The chain has TRBV6-4 and TRBJ2-1; D is uncertain. Trimming pared 4 bases from V and 0 bases from J, leaving 10 bases between. In germline, CDR1 is MRHNA, CDR2 SNTAGT. The CDR3 totals 15 residues. For the CDR3, the DNA is TGTGCCAGCAGTGTTATTCCTAACTCCTACAATGAGCAGTTCTTC. Its translation: CASSVIPNSYNEQFF.

The rearrangement links TRBV11-2 to TRBJ1-6; D unclear. The germline V gene encodes CDR1 SGHAT and CDR2 FQNNGV. Trimming shortened V by 1 base and J by 6 bases, and 7 bases separated the two germline ends. The CDR3 runs 14 residues. The CDR3 sequence is CASSLGYSNSPLHF. In DNA, the CDR3 is TGTGCCAGCAGCTTAGGATACAGTAATTCACCCCTCCACTTT.

The chain combines TRBV18 with TRBJ1-2; 8 bases fit TRBD1. CDR3 length equals 17 residues. The germline gives CDR1 KGHSH, CDR2 LQKENI. V shed 2 bases and J 4 bases; nucleotides not matched to a gene: 12. The CDR3 DNA reads as TGTGCCAGCTCACCAATAAAGACAGGGGAGATCTTCTATGGCTACACCTTC. This sequence encodes CASSPIKTGEIFYGYTF.

As DNA, the CDR3 is TGTGCCAGCAGCTTAGGAGCGGACGGGGAGCTGTTTTTT. Amino acid sequence: CASSLGADGELFF. This chain connects TRBV11-3 to TRBJ2-2, with a weak D call TRBD2 (5 bases). From germline, CDR1 is SGHNT and CDR2 YENEEA. There are 13 residues in the CDR3. The V and J ends lost 1 base and 7 bases respectively, with 7 bases between them. Variable domain in full (rest from reference TRBV11-3 and TRBJ2-2): EAGVVQSPRYKIIEKKQPVAFWCNPISGHNTLYWYLQNLGQGPELLIRYENEEAVDDSQLPKDRFSAERLKGVDSTLKIQPAELGDSAVYLCASSLGADGELFFGEGSRLTVL.

The chain recombines TRBV5-8 with TRBJ1-1; 9 bases are shared with TRBD1. The V gene end was trimmed by 4 bases and the J gene end by 4 bases; junction bases not matched to a gene: 8. The CDR3 covers 15 residues. Germline values: CDR1 SGHTS, CDR2 YDEGEE. CDR3 nucleotide sequence: TGTGCCAGCAGCCGGGGACAGGGAAGATCCACTGAAGCTTTCTTT. This codes for CASSRGQGRSTEAFF.

This chain uses TRBV28 with TRBJ1-4; tentatively, D is TRBD1 (6 bases). The V gene lost 3 bases and the J gene lost 7 bases, with 15 bases spanning the gap. The CDR3 runs 15 residues. CDR1 is MDHEN, CDR2 SYDVKM, per germline. The DNA of the CDR3 is TGTGCCAGCAGTTTGGCCCGGACAGTTCCTGAAAAACTGTTTTTT. Protein product: CASSLARTVPEKLFF.

The CDR3 loop is CASRERQGISYTF. DNA of the CDR3: TGTGCCAGCCGTGAGAGACAGGGGATAAGCTACACCTTC. The chain has TRBV5-4 and TRBJ1-2, with TRBD1 matching 8 bases. This CDR3 contains 13 residues. Per germline, CDR1 SGHNT and CDR2 YYREEE (reference sequence). J gave up 9 bases and V 7 bases, and 11 bases lay outside the gene matches.

The rearrangement joins TRBV5-1 to TRBJ2-6; 9 nucleotides align to TRBD1. After removal of 0 bases from V and 2 bases from J, the junction contained 18 bases not matched to a gene. Germline CDR1 is SGHRS and CDR2 is YFSETQ. The CDR3 loop spans 22 amino acids. The CDR3 loop reads CASSLEGQGFGGSLPGANVLTF. In DNA form, the CDR3 reads TGCGCCAGCAGCTTGGAGGGACAGGGCTTTGGTGGGAGCTTACCTGGGGCCAACGTCCTGACTTTC.

The V and J genes are TRBV5-5 and TRBJ2-2; 7 positions agree with TRBD1. V trimming: 5 bases; J trimming: 6 bases; junction bases outside the gene matches: 10. In germline, CDR1 is SGHKS, CDR2 YYEKEE (reference sequence). This CDR3 spans 15 amino acids. CDR3 loop: CASRLQGSRAGELFF. The CDR3 DNA is TGTGCCAGCAGGTTACAGGGGTCGAGGGCCGGGGAGCTGTTTTTT.

The genes are TRBV6-5 and TRBJ1-1; D uncertain. Germline assignment: CDR1 MNHEY and CDR2 SVGAGI. This CDR3 is built from 13 residues. V shed 0 bases and J shed 1 base, with 3 bases lying between them. The CDR3 nucleotides are TGTGCCAGCAGTTACTCTAAGAACACTGAAGCTTTCTTT. As protein: CASSYSKNTEAFF.

This chain uses TRBV2 with TRBJ1-2; D is possibly TRBD1 (5 bases). V was shortened by 3 bases and J by 3 bases, with 14 bases between the two germline ends. Germline CDR1 SNHLY, CDR2 FYNNEI. The CDR3 sequence is 15 residues long. The CDR3, as DNA: TGTGCCAGCAGTGATCGGGGGAGGTTTGACTATGGCTACACCTTC. It specifies CASSDRGRFDYGYTF.

The chain recombines TRBV16 with TRBJ1-5, with D unresolved. The CDR3 has 17 residues. V lost 8 bases, J lost 3 bases, and 23 bases lay in between. Per the germline V gene, CDR1 is KGHSY and CDR2 is FQNENV. CDR3 in amino acids: CASGIEGSANINQPQHF. The CDR3 nucleotides are TGTGCCAGCGGGATTGAGGGCAGTGCTAACATCAATCAGCCCCAGCATTTT. The full variable domain, rest sourced from reference TRBV16 and TRBJ1-5, is GEEVAQTPKHLVRGEGQKAKLYCAPIKGHSYVFWYQQVLKNEFKFLISFQNENVFDETGMPKERFSAKCLPNSPCSLEIQATKLEDSAVYFCASGIEGSANINQPQHFGDGTRLSIL.

The gene calls are TRBV6-5 and TRBJ1-4; 7 bases align to TRBD1. Germline-derived CDR1 and CDR2 are MNHEY and SVGAGI. This CDR3 has 16 amino acids. V shed 0 bases and J 4 bases; nucleotides not matched to a gene: 5. CDR3 in amino acids: CASSYSLGQYNEKLFF. CDR3 in DNA: TGTGCCAGCAGTTACTCTCTGGGACAGTATAATGAAAAACTGTTTTTT.

V gene TRBV7-3 combines with J gene TRBJ2-1; D is perhaps TRBD1 (5 bases). This CDR3 contains 15 residues. The V gene's germline CDR1 is SGHTA and CDR2 FQGTGA. Deletions cut 1 base from V and 6 bases from J, with 13 bases between. CDR3 amino acids: CASSLIGAKGNEQFF. CDR3 DNA: TGTGCCAGCAGCTTAATTGGGGCGAAGGGCAATGAGCAGTTCTTC.

This clone was counted once. The chain uses TRBV6-5 and TRBJ1-2; D possibly corresponds to TRBD1 (6 bases). Trimming removed 6 bases at V and 4 bases at J, with 12 bases between. Looked up from germline, CDR1 is MNHEY and CDR2 is SVGAGI. The CDR3 extends over 13 amino acids. CDR3 residues: CASSEGHLYGYTF. Written as DNA, the CDR3 is TGTGCCAGCAGCGAGGGACACCTCTATGGCTACACCTTC.

The rearrangement uses TRBV5-6 and TRBJ1-6; unclear D gene. The CDR3 spans 13 residues. Germline V gene lookup returns CDR1 SGHDT and CDR2 YYEEEE. Trimming left V 0 bases short and J 7 bases short, with 5 bases between. CDR3 loop: CASSLAGNSPLHF. CDR3 bases: TGTGCCAGCAGCTTGGCGGGGAATTCACCCCTCCACTTT.

This clone has a handful of counts. V is TRBV6-2 or TRBV6-3 and J is TRBJ2-1, with 9 bases aligning to TRBD2. CDR3 length: 16 amino acids. V lost 2 bases to trimming and J lost 4 bases; unmatched junction nucleotides: 6. The germline V gene has CDR1 MNHEY and CDR2 SVGEGT. The CDR3 loop is CASSYPGLAGYNEQFF. In DNA form, the CDR3 reads TGTGCCAGCAGTTACCCGGGACTAGCCGGATACAATGAGCAGTTCTTC.

The chain uses TRBV19 and TRBJ2-3; D gene uncertain. The CDR3 length is 18 residues. V was trimmed by 4 bases and J by 0 bases, leaving 20 bases between them. In germline, CDR1 is LNHDA, CDR2 SQIVND (reference sequence). The CDR3 DNA reads TGTGCCAGTAGTACAAAACAACTGACACAAACTAGCACAGATACGCAGTATTTT. Translating gives CASSTKQLTQTSTDTQYF.

The chain uses TRBV28 and TRBJ2-3; no clear D gene. The length of the CDR3 is 13 residues. The ends were cut back, 5 bases at V and 8 bases at J, with 14 bases in the middle. Per germline, CDR1 MDHEN and CDR2 SYDVKM. DNA for the CDR3: TGTGCCAGCAGTCCAACCAAATTTAGTACGCAGTATTTT. Protein product: CASSPTKFSTQYF. Full variable domain (remainder filled in from reference TRBV28 and TRBJ2-3): DVKVTQSSRYLVKRTGEKVFLECVQDMDHENMFWYRQDPGLGLRLIYFSYDVKMKEKGDIPEGYSVSREKKERFSLILESASTNQTSMYLCASSPTKFSTQYFGPGTRLTVL.

This clone has just one count. The rearrangement uses TRBV5-6 and TRBJ2-5; TRBD1 agrees at 9 bases. The CDR3 contains 16 residues. V lost 5 bases, J lost 2 bases, and 10 bases stayed unmatched. Germline CDR1 and CDR2: SGHDT and YYEEEE. CDR3 in amino acids: CASRYGQGTVQETQYF. The CDR3 DNA is TGTGCCAGCAGGTATGGACAGGGGACCGTACAAGAGACCCAGTACTTC. Variable domain in full (rest from reference TRBV5-6 and TRBJ2-5): DAGVTQSPTHLIKTRGQQVTLRCSPKSGHDTVSWYQQALGQGPQFIFQYYEEEERQRGNFPDRFSGHQFPNYSSELNVNALLLGDSALYLCASRYGQGTVQETQYFGPGTRLLVL.